One and the same sample provided the 28 T cell receptor beta chains below, sequenced in a study of CD8 T cells in ankylosing spondylitis. TCRdb reanalysed the 5' RACE reads using MiXCR and keeps one entry per CDR3 protein. The data show around 99,000 distinct CDR3 sequences, with roughly 9.6% seen just once and roughly 5.6% held by the top ten. Sequenced sample: blood, either unsorted or a sorted T cell fraction (not recorded which). These receptors were collected from a male donor with ankylosing spondylitis or in good health (not recorded which).

This clonotype was recorded many times. The chain links TRBV20-1 to TRBJ2-1, with a weak D call TRBD2 (5 bases). Germline-derived CDR1 and CDR2 are DFQATT and SNEGSKA (reference sequence). The CDR3 is made up of 12 amino acids. V was pared by 5 bases and J by 8 bases, with 13 bases between. The CDR3 sequence is CSAWTRTHEQFF. CDR3 bases: TGCAGTGCTTGGACGAGGACTCATGAGCAGTTCTTC.

At least ten counts were recorded for this clonotype. CDR3 nucleotide sequence: TGTGCCACCAGTGCGGCAGGGGGCACAGATACGCAGTATTTT. It yields the protein CATSAAGGTDTQYF. The chain is built from TRBV24-1 and TRBJ2-3; D might be TRBD1 (6 bases). The V end was cut by 5 bases, the J end by 1 base, with 9 bases between. The germline gives CDR1 KGHDR, CDR2 SFDVKD. There are 14 residues in the CDR3.

This rearrangement joins TRBV3-1 to TRBJ2-2; perhaps TRBD1 as D (6 bases). Per germline, CDR1 LGHDT and CDR2 YNNKEL (reference sequence). V lost 1 base, J lost 7 bases, and 19 bases lay in between. CDR3 length: 17 amino acids. Here the CDR3 reads CASSQAIQGFWDGELFF. The CDR3 DNA sequence: TGTGCCAGCAGCCAAGCAATCCAGGGGTTCTGGGACGGGGAGCTGTTTTTT. Complete variable domain (other parts from reference TRBV3-1 and TRBJ2-2): DTAVSQTPKYLVTQMGNDKSIKCEQNLGHDTMYWYKQDSKKFLKIMFSYNNKELIINETVPNRFSPKSPDKAHLNLHINSLELGDSAVYFCASSQAIQGFWDGELFFGEGSRLTVL.

The table lists this clonotype with many counts. This rearrangement joins TRBV9 to TRBJ2-2; D unclear. Trimming removed 3 bases from V and 6 bases from J, with 12 bases in between. This CDR3 spans 14 amino acids. Germline V gene sequence: CDR1 SGDLS, CDR2 YYNGEE. DNA for the CDR3: TGTGCCAGCAGCGCCTCGCGGCTCCCCGGGGAGCTGTTTTTT. Its translation: CASSASRLPGELFF.

Regarding this clonotype: A much larger clone lies one base from this, so it may be a read error. V is TRBV30 and J is TRBJ2-7, with a tentative D call TRBD2 (5 bases). Germline CDR1 GTSNPN, CDR2 SVGIG (reference sequence). The CDR3 totals 13 residues. The germline V and J ends were trimmed by 3 bases and 5 bases, with 14 bases remaining between them. The CDR3 spells CAWRRDPPHEQYF. Here the CDR3 DNA reads TGTGCCTGGAGGAGGGATCCCCCCCACGAGCAGTACTTC.

In this sample, this clonotype turned up many times. CDR3 sequence: CASKAGVYNEQFF. The CDR3 region has the DNA TGTGCCAGTAAAGCGGGGGTCTACAATGAGCAGTTCTTC. This rearrangement joins TRBV12-3 or TRBV12-4 to TRBJ2-1; TRBD2 matches 8 bases. The CDR3 totals 13 residues. The ends lost 9 bases at V and 3 bases at J; junction bases unmatched: 4.

The sample holds many counts of this clonotype. This chain uses TRBV7-8 with TRBJ1-5, with 7 bases that match TRBD1. The CDR3 extends over 15 amino acids. The germline V gene has CDR1 SGHVS and CDR2 FQNEAQ. The junction had 8 bases not matched to a gene; V was cut back by 5 bases and J by 4 bases. The CDR3 sequence is CASSPRTGLNQPQHF. CDR3 bases: TGTGCCAGCAGCCCGAGGACAGGTTTAAATCAGCCCCAGCATTTT.

About this clonotype itself: A much larger clonotype is one base distant, so this may be a read error. The chain couples TRBV29-1 to TRBJ2-3; 8 nucleotides align to TRBD2. Unmatched junction bases numbered 9, after V lost 5 bases and J lost 5 bases. The CDR3 length is 14 residues. CDR1 and CDR2 (germline): SQVTM, ANQGSEA. The CDR3 bases are TGCAGCGTTCCCTCCCATCGGGGGGGAGATACGCAGTATTTT. Translation: CSVPSHRGGDTQYF.

This clonotype has ten or more counts. The chain employs TRBV7-9 and TRBJ2-4; D possibly corresponds to TRBD2 (6 bases). The CDR3 spans 13 residues. V gave up 6 bases and J gave up 3 bases, with 9 bases separating them. Germline V CDR1 and CDR2: SEHNR, FQNEAQ (reference sequence). The CDR3 protein is CASSGGYKNIQYF. As DNA, the CDR3 is TGTGCCAGCAGTGGGGGGTACAAAAACATTCAGTACTTC.

The genes are TRBV29-1 and TRBJ2-1, with TRBD2 matching 11 bases. J gave up 2 bases and V 6 bases, and 9 bases lay outside the gene matches. Germline values: CDR1 SQVTM, CDR2 ANQGSEA. The CDR3 is made up of 16 amino acids. This CDR3 reads CSVPILAGAPYNEQFF. The CDR3 nucleotides read TGCAGCGTCCCAATACTAGCGGGGGCCCCCTACAATGAGCAGTTCTTC.

Details on this clonotype: A clone one base away is much larger, so this may be a read error. The rearrangement links TRBV28 to TRBJ1-5; D call uncertain. Germline V gene lookup returns CDR1 MDHEN and CDR2 SYDVKM. The length of the CDR3 is 14 residues. DNA for the CDR3: TGTACCAGCAGTTTTGTCGACCGAAGTACAACCCAGCATTTT. Its translation is CTSSFVDRSTTQHF.

This clonotype was detected ten times or more. This chain joins TRBV27 and TRBJ1-1; 9 bases align to TRBD1. V was clipped by 4 bases and J by 5 bases; unmatched bases: 8. CDR1 and CDR2 from the germline V gene are MNHEY and SMNVEV (reference sequence). The CDR3 is 15 residues long. This CDR3 is CASSSGRDRATEAFF. As DNA, the CDR3 is TGTGCCAGCAGTTCTGGCCGGGACAGGGCAACTGAAGCTTTCTTT.

As concerns this clonotype: This could be a read error, since a much larger clone is one nucleotide away. V usage is TRBV7-9 and J usage is TRBJ1-2, with D unclear. The germline gives CDR1 SEHNR, CDR2 FQNEAQ (reference sequence). CDR3 length: 16 residues. CDR3 sequence reads: CANSLAPRASLYGYTF. The CDR3 nucleotides are TGTGCCAACAGCTTAGCTCCCCGGGCCTCCTTGTATGGCTACACCTTC.

The chain is built from TRBV5-1 and TRBJ2-1; the match to TRBD2 covers 8 bases. Per germline, CDR1 SGHRS and CDR2 YFSETQ. Trimming took 0 bases from V and 6 from J; bases not matched to a gene: 8. This CDR3 is built from 16 residues. The CDR3, as DNA: TGCGCCAGCAGCTTGGATGCGGCTAGCGGGTCCAATGAGCAGTTCTTC. It translates to CASSLDAASGSNEQFF.

The sample holds many counts of this clonotype. This rearrangement joins TRBV20-1 to TRBJ2-5; 9 bases agree with TRBD2. The CDR3 loop spans 17 amino acids. The germline gives CDR1 DFQATT, CDR2 SNEGSKA (reference sequence). J was trimmed by 1 base and V by 0 bases; bases with no gene match: 9. CDR3 loop: CSARDSASGTLQETQYF. The CDR3 DNA sequence: TGCAGTGCTAGAGATTCGGCTAGCGGGACCCTCCAAGAGACCCAGTACTTC.

This clonotype was picked up many times. The gene calls are TRBV20-1 and TRBJ1-5; no clear D gene. CDR1 and CDR2 from the germline V gene are DFQATT and SNEGSKA (reference sequence). The CDR3 sequence is 15 residues long. Trimming cost V 2 bases and J 0 bases, with 11 bases left between them. This CDR3 is CSARKSLYSNQPQHF. CDR3 DNA: TGCAGTGCTAGAAAATCCCTTTATAGCAATCAGCCCCAGCATTTT.

This clonotype was recorded many times. This chain links TRBV29-1 with TRBJ1-4, with D possibly being TRBD1 (5 bases). This CDR3 contains 11 residues. V was pared by 7 bases and J by 5 bases, with 8 bases between. Per germline, CDR1 SQVTM and CDR2 ANQGSEA. The CDR3 spells CSGRVNEKLFF. In DNA, the CDR3 is TGCAGCGGCAGGGTGAATGAAAAACTGTTTTTT.

This clonotype was seen ten or more times. This chain links TRBV12-3 or TRBV12-4 with TRBJ2-3; 14 bases line up with TRBD2. This CDR3 is built from 16 residues. Trimming removed 5 bases from V and 4 bases from J; junction bases left unmatched: 5. In DNA, the CDR3 is TGTGCCAGCAGTCCACGGACTAGCGGGGGGTCAGATACGCAGTATTTT. Protein: CASSPRTSGGSDTQYF.

This clonotype was counted ten times or more. This rearrangement joins TRBV10-3 to TRBJ2-1; D perhaps matches TRBD2 (6 bases). CDR3 length equals 11 residues. V gave up 6 bases and J gave up 12 bases, with 12 bases separating them. From germline, CDR1 is ENHRY and CDR2 SYGVKD. The CDR3 DNA reads as TGTGCCATCAGCGGCGGGGACGGGCAGTTCTTC. It translates to CAISGGDGQFF.

This clonotype was detected many times. The chain recombines TRBV5-1 with TRBJ1-2; D not certain. Per germline, CDR1 SGHRS and CDR2 YFSETQ. Trimming left V 0 bases short and J 4 bases short, with 19 bases between. The CDR3 sequence is 17 residues long. CDR3 amino acids: CASSLDGAGPSAYGYTF. The CDR3 coding sequence is TGCGCCAGCAGCTTGGACGGAGCAGGCCCTTCCGCCTATGGCTACACCTTC.

This clonotype was counted between two and nine times. The rearrangement uses TRBV7-2 and TRBJ2-2; D not resolved. V lost 1 base and J 6 bases, leaving 12 bases between the germline ends. Looked up from germline, CDR1 is SGHTA and CDR2 is FQGNSA. The CDR3 consists of 15 residues. Here the CDR3 DNA reads TGTGCCAGCAGCTTAGAAGGGTTAAAAGCCGGGGAGCTGTTTTTT. Protein product: CASSLEGLKAGELFF.

This clonotype came up many times. The V gene is TRBV7-3, the J gene TRBJ2-7, with 7 bases fitting TRBD2. CDR1 and CDR2 (germline): SGHTA, FQGTGA. The CDR3 loop spans 14 amino acids. Unmatched junction bases numbered 2, after V lost 1 base and J lost 2 bases. CDR3 in DNA: TGTGCCAGCAGCTTAATCGCGGGGGCCTACGAGCAGTACTTC. Residues: CASSLIAGAYEQYF.

This clonotype was seen only a few times. V gene TRBV9 combines with J gene TRBJ1-2; a possible D gene is TRBD1 (6 bases). This CDR3 is 16 amino acids long. The V and J ends lost 3 bases and 5 bases respectively, with 20 bases between them. From germline, CDR1 is SGDLS and CDR2 YYNGEE. CDR3 bases: TGTGCCAGCAGCGGGTACAGCAGGGGACCCTATTATGGCTACACCTTC. Encoded protein: CASSGYSRGPYYGYTF.

This chain connects TRBV27 to TRBJ1-2; the match to TRBD1 covers 7 bases. This CDR3 is built from 13 residues. The germline gives CDR1 MNHEY, CDR2 SMNVEV (reference sequence). J was trimmed by 4 bases and V by 6 bases; bases with no gene match: 5. This chain's CDR3 is CASRVRGSYGYTF. In nucleotides, the CDR3 is TGTGCCAGCAGAGTCAGGGGGAGCTATGGCTACACCTTC.

Concerning this clonotype: Just one base apart from a much larger clone, this may be a read error. The chain links TRBV12-3 or TRBV12-4 to TRBJ2-7; weak D call: TRBD1 (6 bases). This CDR3 is built from 12 residues. CDR3 protein: CAGSPRGYEQYF. CDR3 bases: TGTGCCGGCAGTCCCAGGGGTTACGAGCAGTACTTC.

This clonotype was found many times. The rearrangement links TRBV18 to TRBJ2-3; D not certain. The CDR3 loop spans 15 amino acids. V lost 3 bases to trimming and J lost 2 bases, with 12 bases between them. The V gene's germline CDR1 is KGHSH and CDR2 LQKENI. CDR3: CASSPPNSITDTQYF. In DNA form, the CDR3 reads TGTGCCAGCTCACCGCCTAACTCTATCACAGATACGCAGTATTTT.

There are a few counts of this clonotype. This chain uses TRBV2 with TRBJ2-3, with 8 nucleotides matching TRBD1. CDR3 length: 14 amino acids. The ends lost 7 bases at V and 4 bases at J; junction bases unmatched: 7. CDR1 and CDR2 from the germline V gene are SNHLY and FYNNEI. The CDR3, as DNA: TGTGCCAGCAAACAAGACAGGGGCGCAGATACGCAGTATTTT. As protein: CASKQDRGADTQYF.

This clonotype was seen many times. V usage is TRBV5-5 and J usage is TRBJ2-2; the D is unclear. V lost 4 bases, J lost 3 bases, and 22 bases lay in between. Germline-derived CDR1 and CDR2 are SGHKS and YYEKEE (reference sequence). CDR3 length: 18 amino acids. The CDR3 loop reads CASSLEPSRVVDTGELFF. CDR3 bases: TGTGCCAGCAGCCTCGAACCTAGTCGTGTCGTCGACACCGGGGAGCTGTTTTTT.